A single sample is the source of the 17 T cell receptor beta chains below, sequenced in a study of T-cell memory formation after mild COVID-19. Via MiXCR, TCRdb re-called the 5' RACE reads, giving one row per CDR3 protein. The sample has more than 150,000 distinct CDR3 sequences, approximately 17% seen once. Material for sequencing was PBMCs or a T cell subset sorted from them (not recorded which). These receptors came from a man younger than 30 who had mild COVID-19 (a few samples of this study predate the infection). Cell type and time point are not known.

The J gene is TRBJ2-1, the V gene TRBV7-3, with 14 nucleotides matching TRBD2. Germline loops: CDR1 SGHTA, CDR2 FQGTGA. This CDR3 has 14 residues. Losses at the gene ends were 5 bases for V and 9 bases for J; bases not matched to a gene: 3. CDR3 bases: TGTGCCAGCAGCCCGGGACTAGCGGGGGTTGAGCAGTTCTTC. Its translation is CASSPGLAGVEQFF.

This clonotype has at least ten counts. This chain joins TRBV3-1 and TRBJ1-1; 7 nucleotides agree with TRBD1. In germline, CDR1 is LGHDT, CDR2 YNNKEL (reference sequence). This CDR3 spans 12 amino acids. Trimming removed 3 bases from V and 11 bases from J; junction bases left unmatched: 6. The CDR3 spells CASSQARTGAFF. As DNA, the CDR3 is TGTGCCAGCAGCCAGGCTAGGACAGGCGCTTTCTTT.

This clonotype was recorded many times. The J gene is TRBJ2-1, the V gene TRBV18; D is perhaps TRBD1 (5 bases). Between the trimmed V and J ends, which lost 3 bases and 4 bases, there was a span of 10 bases. The CDR3 length is 14 residues. Germline lookup yields CDR1 KGHSH and CDR2 LQKENI. In nucleotides, the CDR3 is TGTGCCAGCTCACCTTCGTCAGGGTACAATGAGCAGTTCTTC. Amino acids: CASSPSSGYNEQFF.

This clonotype was counted only a few times. The chain uses TRBV4-3 and TRBJ2-7; D call uncertain. CDR1 LGHNA and CDR2 YSLEER come from the germline V gene. CDR3 length equals 14 residues. The V and J ends lost 1 base and 5 bases respectively, with 12 bases between them. DNA of the CDR3: TGCGCCAGCAGCCAAGGAGGACGGTTGAACGAGCAGTACTTC. Residues: CASSQGGRLNEQYF.

This clonotype has only a few counts. The chain uses TRBV5-1 and TRBJ2-7; D gene uncertain. Germline CDR1 is SGHRS and CDR2 is YFSETQ. There are 13 residues in the CDR3. Trimming took 0 bases from V and 3 from J, leaving 7 bases between them. DNA for the CDR3: TGCGCCAGCAGCTTGGCCCCAGGCTACGAGCAGTACTTC. Its translation is CASSLAPGYEQYF. Full variable domain (missing parts from reference TRBV5-1 and TRBJ2-7): KAGVTQTPRYLIKTRGQQVTLSCSPISGHRSVSWYQQTPGQGLQFLFEYFSETQRNKGNFPGRFSGRQFSNSRSEMNVSTLELGDSALYLCASSLAPGYEQYFGPGTRLTVT.

The chain couples TRBV21-1 to TRBJ2-7; the table's TRBD2 call for D was not verified on the DNA. TRBV21-1 is tagged as a pseudogene. The length of the CDR3 is 16 residues. The CDR3: CASTNSSGGRSYEQYV. As DNA, the CDR3 is TGTGCCAGCACCAACTCTAGCGGGGGTAGGTCCTACGAGCAGTACGTC.

V usage is TRBV6-2 or TRBV6-3 and J usage is TRBJ2-7, with 11 bases aligning to TRBD1. Germline assignment: CDR1 MNHEY and CDR2 SVGEGT. Trimming took 7 bases from V and 3 from J; bases not matched to a gene: 2. This CDR3 is 13 amino acids long. CDR3 nucleotide sequence: TGTGCCAGCACCGGGACAGGGGGCTACGAGCAGTACTTC. Encoded protein: CASTGTGGYEQYF.

The chain couples TRBV5-1 to TRBJ2-3; D uncertain. The CDR3 is 13 residues long. CDR1 is SGHRS and CDR2 is YFSETQ in the germline V gene. V was pared by 1 base and J by 6 bases, with 9 bases between. The CDR3 DNA is TGCGCCAGCAGCTTGCAACGTTCGGATACGCAGTATTTT. Residues: CASSLQRSDTQYF.

This clonotype appeared a few times. The gene calls are TRBV9 and TRBJ1-1; 9 bases are a match to TRBD1. V lost 2 bases to trimming and J lost 0 bases; unmatched junction nucleotides: 5. Germline CDR1 SGDLS, CDR2 YYNGEE. This CDR3 has 16 residues. The CDR3 DNA follows: TGTGCCAGCAGCGTCACCGGGACAGGGCTGAACACTGAAGCTTTCTTT. Protein: CASSVTGTGLNTEAFF.

V usage is TRBV28 and J usage is TRBJ1-1; D is undetermined. The CDR3 contains 14 residues. V lost 6 bases, J lost 4 bases, and 15 bases lay in between. The germline gives CDR1 MDHEN, CDR2 SYDVKM. In nucleotides, the CDR3 is TGTGCCAGCAGCCTCCTAGGGTTGGGCACTGAAGCTTTCTTT. As protein: CASSLLGLGTEAFF. Full variable domain (rest looked up from reference TRBV28 and TRBJ1-1): DVKVTQSSRYLVKRTGEKVFLECVQDMDHENMFWYRQDPGLGLRLIYFSYDVKMKEKGDIPEGYSVSREKKERFSLILESASTNQTSMYLCASSLLGLGTEAFFGQGTRLTVV.

The V and J genes are TRBV2 and TRBJ2-1; 13 bases line up with TRBD2. The CDR3 totals 17 residues. V lost 4 bases and J lost 4; bases outside the gene matches: 7. Germline CDR1 is SNHLY and CDR2 is FYNNEI. CDR3 DNA: TGTGCCAGCAGTGTGTCCCTACTAGCGGGGGGGTACAATGAGCAGTTCTTC. It translates to CASSVSLLAGGYNEQFF.

This clonotype turned up a few times. The chain couples TRBV7-2 to TRBJ2-2; D ambiguous. In germline, CDR1 is SGHTA, CDR2 FQGNSA. Trimming removed 2 bases at V and 0 bases at J, with 7 bases between. There are 15 residues in the CDR3. CDR3 sequence: CASSLPLANTGELFF. The DNA of the CDR3 is TGTGCCAGCAGCTTACCACTCGCGAACACCGGGGAGCTGTTTTTT.

This clonotype showed up just a few times. V and J are TRBV7-8 and TRBJ1-5; 8 bases fit TRBD1. The CDR3 has 16 amino acids. The V gene's germline CDR1 is SGHVS and CDR2 FQNEAQ. The ends lost 4 bases at V and 3 bases at J; junction bases unmatched: 8. The CDR3: CASSSTTGVPNQPQHF. The CDR3 bases are TGTGCCAGCAGCTCGACGACAGGGGTACCCAATCAGCCCCAGCATTTT.

The rearrangement uses TRBV27 and TRBJ1-2; perhaps TRBD1 as D (6 bases). The germline V gene has CDR1 MNHEY and CDR2 SMNVEV (reference sequence). Trimming left V 5 bases short and J 7 bases short, with 14 bases between. The CDR3 contains 13 residues. The CDR3 DNA follows: TGTGCCAGCAGTAGCTACAGGGAATCTGGCTACACCTTC. Its protein is CASSSYRESGYTF.

The V and J genes are TRBV10-3 and TRBJ2-3, with 11 positions matching TRBD2. Germline V CDR1 and CDR2: ENHRY, SYGVKD. After removal of 6 bases from V and 5 bases from J, the junction contained 7 bases not matched to a gene. CDR3 length equals 15 residues. As DNA, the CDR3 is TGTGCCATCAGCCGTAGCGGGGGGGCCCAAGATACGCAGTATTTT. Translation: CAISRSGGAQDTQYF.

The chain is built from TRBV5-5 and TRBJ2-1; TRBD1 agrees at 9 bases. CDR3 length: 15 amino acids. Unmatched junction bases numbered 7, after V lost 4 bases and J lost 5 bases. Germline values: CDR1 SGHKS, CDR2 YYEKEE (reference sequence). CDR3 amino acids: CASSTGTGFDNEQFF. The CDR3 DNA reads as TGTGCCAGCAGCACCGGGACAGGGTTCGACAATGAGCAGTTCTTC.

V and J are TRBV7-9 and TRBJ2-1; weak D call: TRBD1 (6 bases). Trimming pared 7 bases from V and 2 bases from J, leaving 12 bases between. The germline V gene has CDR1 SEHNR and CDR2 FQNEAQ (reference sequence). The CDR3 runs 14 residues. The CDR3 loop is CASTPRTAYNEQFF. As DNA, the CDR3 is TGTGCCAGCACTCCCCGGACAGCCTACAATGAGCAGTTCTTC.